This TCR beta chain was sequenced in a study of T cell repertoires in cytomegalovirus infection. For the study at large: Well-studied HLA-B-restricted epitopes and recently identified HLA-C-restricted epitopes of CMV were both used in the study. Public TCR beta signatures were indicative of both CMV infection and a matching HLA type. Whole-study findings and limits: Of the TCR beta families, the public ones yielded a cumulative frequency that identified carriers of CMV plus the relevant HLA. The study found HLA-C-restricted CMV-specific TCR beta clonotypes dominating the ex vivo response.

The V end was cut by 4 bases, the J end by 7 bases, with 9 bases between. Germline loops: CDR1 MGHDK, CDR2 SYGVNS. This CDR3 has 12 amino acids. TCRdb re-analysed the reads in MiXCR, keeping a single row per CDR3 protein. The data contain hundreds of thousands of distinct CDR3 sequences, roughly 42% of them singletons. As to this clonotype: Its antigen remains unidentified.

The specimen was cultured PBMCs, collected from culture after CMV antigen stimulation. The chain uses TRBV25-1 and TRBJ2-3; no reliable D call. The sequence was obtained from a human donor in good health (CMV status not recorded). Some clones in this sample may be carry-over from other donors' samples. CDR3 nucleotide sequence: TGTGCCAGCAGTGCCAATCAGTATACGCAGTATTTT. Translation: CASSANQYTQYF.